Shown below are 15 T cell receptor beta chains from a single sample sequenced in a study of blood T cell repertoires in COVID-19. The assay was immunoSEQ multiplex PCR, and TCRdb's table has in-frame clones only and misses some. The sample has hundreds of thousands of clones, 80% to 90% seen once; the top ten hold under 2.5%. The sample was PBMCs or T cells enriched from blood (not recorded which). These receptor sequences come from a man in his thirties or forties who had recovered from COVID-19.

This chain connects TRBV12-3 or TRBV12-4 to TRBJ1-1; D possibly corresponds to TRBD1 (5 bases). Deletions cut 3 bases from V and 4 bases from J, with 9 bases between. The CDR3 runs to 13 residues. The CDR3 loop reads CASSFGRGTEAFF. The DNA of the CDR3 is TGTGCCAGCAGTTTCGGGAGGGGCACTGAAGCTTTCTTT.

The V and J genes are TRBV6-2 or TRBV6-3 and TRBJ2-7; D call uncertain. The germline CDR1 and CDR2 sequences are MNHEY and SVGEGT. Between the trimmed V and J ends, which lost 6 bases and 3 bases, there was a span of 9 bases. This CDR3 contains 12 residues. The CDR3 sequence is CASSPYFYEQYF. CDR3 in DNA: TGTGCCAGCAGCCCGTACTTCTACGAGCAGTACTTC.

The chain links TRBV19 to TRBJ1-5, with 11 bases identical to TRBD1. V lost 7 bases to trimming and J lost 4 bases; unmatched junction nucleotides: 6. CDR1 is LNHDA and CDR2 is SQIVND in the germline V gene (reference sequence). The CDR3 length is 15 residues. The CDR3 protein is CASTLGQGENQPQHF. CDR3 DNA: TGTGCCAGTACCTTGGGACAGGGGGAAAATCAGCCCCAGCATTTT.

V and J are TRBV6-1 and TRBJ1-6, with 7 bases lining up with TRBD1. With V trimmed by 2 bases and J by 6 bases, 7 bases remained unmatched. The CDR3 sequence is 16 residues long. Germline V gives CDR1 MNHNS, CDR2 SASEGT. The CDR3: CASSETLQGSNSPLHF. CDR3 nucleotide sequence: TGTGCCAGCAGTGAAACGTTACAGGGGTCTAATTCACCCCTCCACTTT.

A single count supports this clone. V usage is TRBV2 and J usage is TRBJ1-3; tentative D call: TRBD1 (6 bases). The germline V gene has CDR1 SNHLY and CDR2 FYNNEI. The CDR3 has 14 residues. Trimming left V 2 bases short and J 2 bases short, with 7 bases between. CDR3 nucleotide sequence: TGTGCCAGCAGTGAATACAGGGCTGGAAACACCATATATTTT. As protein: CASSEYRAGNTIYF.

The rearrangement links TRBV29-1 to TRBJ2-1, with D tentatively TRBD2 (6 bases). Germline V CDR1 and CDR2: SQVTM, ANQGSEA. The CDR3 has 13 amino acids. The V end lost 2 bases, the J end lost 5 bases, and 10 bases lay between the germline ends. CDR3 sequence (DNA): TGCAGCGTTGAAATGACGGGAGACAATGAGCAGTTCTTC. It translates to CSVEMTGDNEQFF.

This chain links TRBV10-3 with TRBJ2-6; a possible D gene is TRBD1 (5 bases). Germline V CDR1 and CDR2: ENHRY, SYGVKD. The CDR3 has 15 amino acids. Deletions cut 4 bases from V and 0 bases from J, with 7 bases between. DNA of the CDR3: TGTGCCATCAGTGGGACAACCTCTGGGGCCAACGTCCTGACTTTC. Protein: CAISGTTSGANVLTF.

V gene TRBV6-1 combines with J gene TRBJ1-3; a possible D gene is TRBD1 (6 bases). The germline gives CDR1 MNHNS, CDR2 SASEGT. V lost 3 bases to trimming and J lost 2 bases, with 14 bases between them. This CDR3 has 16 residues. The CDR3 region has the DNA TGTGCCAGCAGTGATAGTGGGGGGGCCGCTGGAAACACCATATATTTT. Its translation: CASSDSGGAAGNTIYF.

This clone has only one observation. The chain recombines TRBV30 with TRBJ2-7; 9 positions agree with TRBD1. J gave up 6 bases and V 1 base, and 4 bases lay outside the gene matches. CDR3 length: 13 residues. Germline-derived CDR1 and CDR2 are GTSNPN and SVGIG (reference sequence). In DNA form, the CDR3 reads TGTGCCTGGAGTGCTAGGACAGGGGTCGAGCAGTACTTC. Protein product: CAWSARTGVEQYF.

CDR3 sequence: CASSTATGGTQYF. DNA of the CDR3: TGTGCCAGCAGCACCGCTACTGGTGGTACGCAGTATTTT. The chain carries TRBV7-2 and TRBJ2-3; no clear D. The germline V and J ends were trimmed by 5 bases and 8 bases, with 14 bases remaining between them. Germline V gives CDR1 SGHTA, CDR2 FQGNSA. There are 13 residues in the CDR3.

This chain uses TRBV9 with TRBJ1-4; 7 nucleotides line up with TRBD1. J was trimmed by 3 bases and V by 5 bases; bases with no gene match: 4. From germline, CDR1 is SGDLS and CDR2 YYNGEE. The CDR3 sequence is 14 residues long. DNA of the CDR3: TGTGCCAGCAGTTTCGGACAGGCTAATGAAAAACTGTTTTTT. Translating it yields CASSFGQANEKLFF. Drawing the rest from reference TRBV9 and TRBJ1-4, the complete variable domain is DSGVTQTPKHLITATGQRVTLRCSPRSGDLSVYWYQQSLDQGLQFLIQYYNGEERAKGNILERFSAQQFPDLHSELNLSSLELGDSALYFCASSFGQANEKLFFGSGTQLSVL.

Notes on this clone: A read error is possible here, since a much larger clone lies one base away. Other nucleotide sequences in the sample specify the same CDR3. V gene TRBV11-2 combines with J gene TRBJ1-2; 7 bases are a match to TRBD1. Trimming removed 0 bases from V and 7 bases from J; junction bases left unmatched: 2. The CDR3 loop spans 13 amino acids. Germline CDR1 reads SGHAT; CDR2 reads FQNNGV. This CDR3 is CASSLEPGGGYTF. CDR3 nucleotide sequence: TGTGCCAGCAGCTTAGAGCCAGGGGGTGGCTACACCTTC. Filled out from reference TRBV11-2 and TRBJ1-2, the complete variable domain reads EAGVAQSPRYKIIEKRQSVAFWCNPISGHATLYWYQQILGQGPKLLIQFQNNGVVDDSQLPKDRFSAERLKGVDSTLKIQPAKLEDSAVYLCASSLEPGGGYTFGSGTRLTVV.

To note about this clone: One end of the junction does not line up with germline, which may come from a read error. The gene calls are TRBV11-2 and TRBJ1-5; D is perhaps TRBD1 (6 bases). Germline assignment: CDR1 SGHAT and CDR2 FQNNGV. The CDR3 is made up of 13 amino acids. CDR3 sequence: CASSPTPDRPGFF. CDR3 nucleotides: TGTGCCAGCAGCCCGACTCCGGACAGACCGGGGTTTTTT.

The chain's CDR3 is CASSPGTTTGELFF. The CDR3 DNA is TGTGCCAGCAGCCCCGGGACAACCACCGGGGAGCTGTTTTTT. The V and J genes are TRBV5-4 and TRBJ2-2, with a tentative D call TRBD1 (6 bases). Germline CDR1 SGHNT, CDR2 YYREEE (reference sequence). The V end was cut by 4 bases, the J end by 4 bases, with 11 bases between. There are 14 residues in the CDR3.

The V call is TRBV2, the J call TRBJ2-1; 7 bases agree with TRBD2. Germline loops: CDR1 SNHLY, CDR2 FYNNEI. V shed 8 bases, J shed 0 bases, and the junction held 1 base outside the gene matches. The CDR3 has 13 amino acids. DNA for the CDR3: TGTGCCAGCGGGGGGGGCTCCTACAATGAGCAGTTCTTC. It specifies CASGGGSYNEQFF.